Listed below are T cell receptor beta chains from one sample, sequenced in a study of identical twins. TCRdb reprocessed the 5' RACE reads via MiXCR and lists one record per CDR3 protein. This sample has about 900,000 distinct CDR3 sequences, with more than 9% found just once. This sample also belongs to another study, concerning yellow fever vaccine responses in identical twins.

The sequenced sample was PBMCs. The receptors were gathered from a woman aged 18-29 years in good health. Both conserved end residues are part of each CDR3. The order of the fields is V gene, CDR3 protein.

>TRBV6-2/TRBV6-3
CASRGTSGIGEQFF
>TRBV4-1
CASSQRDSYNSPLHF
>TRBV12-3/TRBV12-4
CASTLGSGHTDTQYF
>TRBV5-1
CASSFNEGGSYTF
>TRBV6-2/TRBV6-3
CASSLRFAVTDTQYF
>TRBV2
CASSVDNLNTDTQYF
>TRBV5-1
CASSLAGSYNSPLHF
>TRBV3-1
CASSRSGGGETQYF
>TRBV5-1
CASSLTGEGSYNEQFF
>TRBV20-1
CSARAGANTGELFF
>TRBV7-8
CASSLGGSSANEQFF
>TRBV28
CASSLSGASMYGYTF
>TRBV6-1
CASSQGGGISYEQYF
>TRBV7-9
CASSWGAEAFF
>TRBV12-3/TRBV12-4
CASSLGLAVEQYF
>TRBV25-1
CASSEFGSGSLDEQFF
>TRBV29-1
CSVLRGIETQYF
>TRBV5-4
CASSPRTGTWETQYF
>TRBV12-3/TRBV12-4
CASSLGSGSRVDEQFF
>TRBV5-1
CASSFWDASYEQYF
>TRBV20-1
CSASTGLGNEQFF
>TRBV11-2
CASSFRTGHMNTEAFF
>TRBV20-1
CSARDPQLRASGGPTYTQYF
>TRBV5-1
CASTFRAGPQETQYF
>TRBV10-3
CAISENGEFEAFF
>TRBV24-1
CATLGQTTDTQYF
>TRBV28
CASSLDPPESDTQYF
>TRBV20-1
CSVSNSYNEQFF
>TRBV12-3/TRBV12-4
CASSSRDRVPDGYTF
>TRBV5-5
CASSLVTQGTGELFF
>TRBV15
CATSRDMGLAGVNEQFF
>TRBV6-4
CASSEKGWGTETQYF
>TRBV28
CASSPLKGTEAFF
>TRBV7-7
CASSLGRIGGDTQYF
>TRBV5-1
CASSLDSGDEQFF
>TRBV12-3/TRBV12-4
CASSLHSWSEQYF
>TRBV21-1
CASSQGLAGGRRYEQYF
>TRBV3-1
CASSQQGTEAFF
>TRBV10-3
CAISESSYNSPLHF
>TRBV20-1
CSAPSGGSTDTQYF
>TRBV20-1
CSARNLDRDGGYTF
>TRBV20-1
CSARDQKRRHGYTF
>TRBV3-1
CASSQDIRKDTDTQYF
>TRBV7-2
CASSLVGRSAYEQYF
>TRBV19
CASSIGTGVSYGYTF
>TRBV25-1
CASSEFRTQGRPLHF
>TRBV2
CASTNRVYEQYF
>TRBV20-1
CSANDRAEAFF
>TRBV5-1
CASSPRGEDRANEKLFF
>TRBV5-6
CASSPELGASDTQYF
>TRBV6-6
CASGLTGKDTQYF
>TRBV10-3
CAITRQGYGYTF
>TRBV20-1
CSADRDYTYEQYF
>TRBV9
CASSVATSGRGVDTQYF
>TRBV20-1
CSARKRTMNTEAFF
>TRBV20-1
CSATSISGQGNQPQHF
>TRBV2
CASRADFNQPQHF
>TRBV10-3
CAISEGASSDTQYF
>TRBV6-1
CASRAPGTGPSGELFF
>TRBV7-2
CASSFPAYGERRVQQYF